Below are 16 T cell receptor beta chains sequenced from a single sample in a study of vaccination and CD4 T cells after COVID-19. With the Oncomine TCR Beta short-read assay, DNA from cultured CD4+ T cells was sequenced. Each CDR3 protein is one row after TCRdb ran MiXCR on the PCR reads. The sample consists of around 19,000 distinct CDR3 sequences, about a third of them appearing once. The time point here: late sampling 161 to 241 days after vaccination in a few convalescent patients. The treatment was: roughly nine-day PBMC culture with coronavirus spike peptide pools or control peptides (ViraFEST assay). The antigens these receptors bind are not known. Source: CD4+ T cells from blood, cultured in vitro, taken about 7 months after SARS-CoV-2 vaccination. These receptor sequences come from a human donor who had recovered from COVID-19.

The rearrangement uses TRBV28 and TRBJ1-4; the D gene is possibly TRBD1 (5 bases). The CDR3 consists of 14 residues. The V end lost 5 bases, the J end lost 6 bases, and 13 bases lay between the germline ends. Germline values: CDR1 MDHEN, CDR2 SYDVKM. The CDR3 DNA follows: TGTGCCAGCAGTGGGACGGGTGGCGATGAAAAACTGTTTTTT. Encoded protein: CASSGTGGDEKLFF.

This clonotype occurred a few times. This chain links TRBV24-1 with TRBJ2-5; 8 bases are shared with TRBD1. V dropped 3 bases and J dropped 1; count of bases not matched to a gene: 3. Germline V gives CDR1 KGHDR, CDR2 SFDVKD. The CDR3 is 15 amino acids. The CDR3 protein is CATSDPGQGQETQYF. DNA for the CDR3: TGTGCCACCAGTGATCCTGGACAGGGCCAAGAGACCCAGTACTTC.

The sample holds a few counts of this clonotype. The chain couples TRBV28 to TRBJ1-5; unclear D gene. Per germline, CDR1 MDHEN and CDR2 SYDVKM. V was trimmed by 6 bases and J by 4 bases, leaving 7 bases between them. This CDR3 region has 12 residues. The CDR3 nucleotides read TGTGCCAGCAGATCCCTTAATCAGCCCCAGCATTTT. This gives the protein CASRSLNQPQHF.

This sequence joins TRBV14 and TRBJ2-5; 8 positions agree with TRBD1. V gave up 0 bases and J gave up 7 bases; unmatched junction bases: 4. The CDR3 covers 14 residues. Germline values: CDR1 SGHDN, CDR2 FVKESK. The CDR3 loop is CASSQDGQGATQYF. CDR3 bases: TGTGCCAGCAGCCAAGACGGACAGGGTGCGACCCAGTACTTC.

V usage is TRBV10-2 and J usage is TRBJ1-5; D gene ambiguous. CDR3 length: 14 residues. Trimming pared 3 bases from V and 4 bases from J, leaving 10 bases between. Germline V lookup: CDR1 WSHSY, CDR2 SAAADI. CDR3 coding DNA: TGCGCCAGCAGTGACCCGGGAGGAAATCAGCCCCAGCATTTT. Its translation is CASSDPGGNQPQHF.

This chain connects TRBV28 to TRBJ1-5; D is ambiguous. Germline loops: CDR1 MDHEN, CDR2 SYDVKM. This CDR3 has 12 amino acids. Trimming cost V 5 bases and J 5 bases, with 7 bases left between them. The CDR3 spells CASSPRDQPQHF. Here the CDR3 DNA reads TGTGCCAGCAGTCCTAGGGATCAGCCCCAGCATTTT.

CDR3 sequence reads: CATSGSGRGYYNEQFF. The CDR3 nucleotides are TGTGCCACCAGTGGTAGCGGGAGAGGTTACTACAATGAGCAGTTCTTC. The J gene is TRBJ2-1, the V gene TRBV24-1; TRBD2 matches 9 bases. The germline CDR1 and CDR2 sequences are KGHDR and SFDVKD. This CDR3 spans 16 amino acids. V lost 5 bases to trimming and J lost 3 bases; unmatched junction nucleotides: 7.

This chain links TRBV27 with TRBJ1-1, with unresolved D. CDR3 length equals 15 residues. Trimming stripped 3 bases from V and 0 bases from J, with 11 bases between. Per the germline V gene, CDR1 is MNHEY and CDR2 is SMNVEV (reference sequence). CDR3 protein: CASSFRTLMNTEAFF. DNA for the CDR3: TGTGCCAGCAGTTTTCGGACGCTCATGAACACTGAAGCTTTCTTT.

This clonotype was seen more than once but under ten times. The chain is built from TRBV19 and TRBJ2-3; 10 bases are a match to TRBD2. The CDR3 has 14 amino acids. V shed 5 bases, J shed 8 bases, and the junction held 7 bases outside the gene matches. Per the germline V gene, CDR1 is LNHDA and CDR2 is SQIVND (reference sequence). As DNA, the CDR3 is TGTGCCAGTAGTGACACTAGCGGGGCTGGTACGCAGTATTTT. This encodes CASSDTSGAGTQYF.

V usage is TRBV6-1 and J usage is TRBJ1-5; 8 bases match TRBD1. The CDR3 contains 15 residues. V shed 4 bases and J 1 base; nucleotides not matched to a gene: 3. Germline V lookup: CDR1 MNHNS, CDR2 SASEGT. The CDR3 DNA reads TGTGCCAGCAGTGGACAGGGGCTCAGCAATCAGCCCCAGCATTTT. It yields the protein CASSGQGLSNQPQHF.

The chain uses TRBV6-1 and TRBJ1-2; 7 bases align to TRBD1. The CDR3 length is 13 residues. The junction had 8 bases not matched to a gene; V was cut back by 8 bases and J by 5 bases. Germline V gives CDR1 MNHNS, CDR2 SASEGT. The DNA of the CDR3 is TGTGCCAGCCGTACGACAGGGCGGTATGGCTACACCTTC. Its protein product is CASRTTGRYGYTF.

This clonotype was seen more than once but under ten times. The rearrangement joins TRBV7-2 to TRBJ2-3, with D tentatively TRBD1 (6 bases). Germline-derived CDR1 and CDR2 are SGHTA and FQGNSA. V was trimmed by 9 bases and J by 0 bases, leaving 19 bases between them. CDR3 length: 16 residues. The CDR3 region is CARLPWGPSSTDTQYF. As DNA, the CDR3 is TGTGCCAGACTCCCCTGGGGGCCCTCGAGCACAGATACGCAGTATTTT.

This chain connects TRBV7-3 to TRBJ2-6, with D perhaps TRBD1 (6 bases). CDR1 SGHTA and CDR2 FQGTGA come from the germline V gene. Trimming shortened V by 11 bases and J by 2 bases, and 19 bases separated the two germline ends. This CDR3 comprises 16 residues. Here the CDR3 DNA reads TGTGCCTGTGGGGGCACCCTAGGAACTGGGGCCAACGTCCTGACTTTC. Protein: CACGGTLGTGANVLTF.

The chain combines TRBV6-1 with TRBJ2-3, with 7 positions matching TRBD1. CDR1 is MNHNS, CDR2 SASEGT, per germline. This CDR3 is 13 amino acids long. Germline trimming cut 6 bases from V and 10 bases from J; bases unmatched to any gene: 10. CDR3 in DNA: TGTGCCAGCAGCCGAAATCGACAGGGAGCGCAGTATTTT. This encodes CASSRNRQGAQYF.

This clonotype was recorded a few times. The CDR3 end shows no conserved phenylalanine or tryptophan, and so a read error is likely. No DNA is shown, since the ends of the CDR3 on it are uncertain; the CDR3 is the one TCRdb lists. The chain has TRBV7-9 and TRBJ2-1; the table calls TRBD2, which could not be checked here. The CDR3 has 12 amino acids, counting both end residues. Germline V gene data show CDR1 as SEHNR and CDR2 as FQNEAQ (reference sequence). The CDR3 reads CASSLGPGLVFL.

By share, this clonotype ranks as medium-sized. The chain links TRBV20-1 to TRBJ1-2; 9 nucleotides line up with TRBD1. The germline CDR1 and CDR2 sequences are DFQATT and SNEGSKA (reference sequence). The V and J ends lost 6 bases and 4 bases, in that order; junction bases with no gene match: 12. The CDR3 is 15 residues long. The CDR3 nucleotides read TGCAGTGCCAGCCCAGGGACAGGGTTTGCCTATGGCTACACCTTC. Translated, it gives CSASPGTGFAYGYTF.